Sequencing of this T cell receptor beta chain was carried out in a study of immune heterogeneity within non-small cell lung tumors. Study in general: The tumor set comprised several squamous cell carcinomas and 10 non-squamous carcinomas (plus 1 not otherwise specified). Study conclusions and caveats: Individual patients had largely distinct high-frequency T-cell receptor beta clonotypes.

This clonotype occurred a few times. Antigen: not known. The TCR beta CDR3 region was amplified by multiplex PCR employing 32 V and 13 J primers. TCRdb redid the calling of the multiplex PCR reads with MiXCR, one entry per CDR3 protein. The sample has around 15,000 distinct CDR3 sequences, approximately 26% seen once. V lost 6 bases, J lost 9 bases, and 15 bases stayed unmatched. Germline lookup yields CDR1 ENHRY and CDR2 SYGVKD. There are 17 residues in the CDR3. Genomic DNA from bulk tumor acted as the template, and around 600 ng was loaded per sample. Surgeons took several biopsies per primary tumor, spaced far apart, during surgery. Undergoing curative surgery were patients whose non-small cell lung cancer was untreated and newly diagnosed.

This clonotype was sampled from a man between 35 and 55 years old with non-small cell lung cancer. Sequenced input: lung tumor tissue. The chain recombines TRBV10-3 with TRBJ2-1; TRBD2 aligns across 12 bases. This CDR3 reads CAIRLGTSGSPVPEQFF. In DNA form, the CDR3 reads TGTGCCATCAGGTTAGGGACTAGCGGGTCCCCGGTTCCTGAGCAGTTCTTC.